Here is one T cell receptor (beta chain) with its context. Its antigen is not known. When the RNA was reverse transcribed, random hexamers were used with an input of about 0.5 to 1 ug. TCRdb passed the immunoSEQ multiplex PCR reads through MiXCR, listing each CDR3 protein once. The table has around 200,000 distinct CDR3 sequences, about 94% seen once; the top ten hold approximately 0.099%. This sample stems from a study of CD8 T cells in Susac syndrome. Study-level background: Sequenced Susac syndrome patients included over five with active disease and fewer than 10 who were in remission. When blood was collected, patients with Susac syndrome were therapy-naive, were taking corticosteroids, or were receiving intravenous immunoglobulin alone. Study-level findings and limits: It was acknowledged by the study that relatively few individuals were included in its TCR sequencing and HLA analysis.

Negative isolation yielded CD8+ and CD4+ T cells; FACS enriched TEMRA cells. Germline V CDR1 and CDR2: WNHNN, SYGVQD (reference sequence). CDR3 length: 11 amino acids. Trimming took off 3 bases at V and 8 bases at J, with 7 bases between the two ends. Sequences were obtained from CD4+ T cells from PBMCs. The chain has TRBV10-1 and TRBJ1-1; D is possibly TRBD1 (5 bases). The receptor was isolated from a human donor with Susac syndrome. The CDR3 reads CASSDGGEAFF. The CDR3 region has the DNA TGCGCCAGCAGTGACGGGGGGGAAGCTTTCTTT.